Listed here are 23 T cell receptor beta chains from one sample, sequenced in a study of blood T cell repertoires in COVID-19. Measured with immunoSEQ multiplex PCR; TCRdb has only the in-frame clones, and not every one. The sample carries 100,000 to 150,000 clones, roughly three quarters recorded once. Sequenced material: peripheral blood. Receptors originate from a middle-aged man with active or convalescent COVID-19.

This clone was detected a few times. The rearrangement joins TRBV4-1 to TRBJ2-5; possibly TRBD2 for D (5 bases). V lost 2 bases and J 5 bases, leaving 9 bases between the germline ends. This CDR3 comprises 13 residues. CDR1 is MGHRA, CDR2 YSYEKL, per germline. CDR3 residues: CASSQIEGETQYF. The CDR3 DNA is TGCGCCAGCAGCCAAATCGAGGGCGAGACCCAGTACTTC.

This chain connects TRBV7-9 to TRBJ1-2, with a weak D call TRBD1 (5 bases). This CDR3 has 13 amino acids. V gave up 4 bases and J gave up 3 bases, with 9 bases separating them. The germline V gene encodes CDR1 SEHNR and CDR2 FQNEAQ (reference sequence). The CDR3 reads CASSWDWDYGYTF. Written as DNA, the CDR3 is TGTGCCAGCAGCTGGGACTGGGACTATGGCTACACCTTC.

The chain is built from TRBV18 and TRBJ1-3, with D hard to call. The V gene's germline CDR1 is KGHSH and CDR2 LQKENI. V was cut by 0 bases and J by 4 bases, with 10 bases left in between. This CDR3 has 15 amino acids. CDR3 in DNA: TGTGCCAGCTCACCACCGGAGGGTTCCGGAAACACCATATATTTT. The encoded protein is CASSPPEGSGNTIYF.

This chain joins TRBV30 and TRBJ1-5, with 9 bases identical to TRBD1. Germline V gene sequence: CDR1 GTSNPN, CDR2 SVGIG (reference sequence). Trimming took 2 bases from V and 1 from J; bases not matched to a gene: 9. The CDR3 is 17 residues long. CDR3 amino acids: CAWSSGTGFLSNQPQHF. The CDR3 DNA reads TGTGCCTGGAGTTCAGGGACAGGGTTTTTGAGCAATCAGCCCCAGCATTTT.

The V and J genes are TRBV5-1 and TRBJ2-7; 7 bases match TRBD1. CDR1 SGHRS and CDR2 YFSETQ come from the germline V gene. The CDR3 covers 17 residues. J lost 6 bases, V lost 2 bases, and 17 bases had no gene match. The CDR3 here is CASSFRPPGQNSAEQYF. The DNA of the CDR3 is TGCGCCAGCAGCTTTCGCCCCCCGGGACAGAACTCTGCCGAGCAGTACTTC.

The chain employs TRBV19 and TRBJ2-1; D is perhaps TRBD2 (6 bases). The length of the CDR3 is 12 residues. CDR1 and CDR2 from the germline V gene are LNHDA and SQIVND (reference sequence). Trimming cost V 5 bases and J 9 bases, with 11 bases left between them. CDR3 nucleotide sequence: TGTGCCAGTAGTGTGGCGGGGACTGAGCAGTTCTTC. The encoded protein is CASSVAGTEQFF.

This clone was seen only once. The CDR3 is CASSYSGTGSYGYTF. Here the CDR3 DNA reads TGTGCCAGCAGTTACTCGGGCACAGGAAGCTATGGCTACACCTTC. This chain connects TRBV6-5 to TRBJ1-2; TRBD1 might be the D (5 bases). This CDR3 comprises 15 residues. V gave up 0 bases and J gave up 4 bases, with 12 bases separating them. Germline V gene data show CDR1 as MNHEY and CDR2 as SVGAGI.

V is TRBV7-3 and J is TRBJ2-2; possibly TRBD1 for D (5 bases). V was pared by 5 bases and J by 1 base, with 8 bases between. Germline V lookup: CDR1 SGHTA, CDR2 FQGTGA. This CDR3 spans 14 amino acids. The CDR3 nucleotides are TGTGCCAGCAGCCTCGACAGGAACACCGGGGAGCTGTTTTTT. Translation: CASSLDRNTGELFF.

The chain recombines TRBV12-3 or TRBV12-4 with TRBJ2-2, with D hard to call. The CDR3 length is 12 residues. V lost 10 bases to trimming and J lost 3 bases, with 9 bases between them. DNA of the CDR3: TGTGCCATCAAACAATACACCGGGGAGCTGTTTTTT. It yields the protein CAIKQYTGELFF.

This chain joins TRBV4-1 and TRBJ2-7, with D tentatively TRBD2 (5 bases). CDR3 length: 16 amino acids. Germline CDR1 MGHRA, CDR2 YSYEKL. Trimming stripped 0 bases from V and 1 base from J, with 13 bases between. CDR3 residues: CASSQDVAAASYEQYF. The DNA for the CDR3 is TGCGCCAGCAGCCAAGATGTGGCAGCGGCTTCCTACGAGCAGTACTTC.

J is TRBJ1-5 and V is TRBV24-1; unclear D gene. Germline lookup yields CDR1 KGHDR and CDR2 SFDVKD. Trimming removed 3 bases at V and 6 bases at J, with 8 bases between. This CDR3 has 13 residues. The CDR3 is CATSDRALQPQHF. In DNA, the CDR3 is TGTGCCACCAGTGATCGAGCCCTTCAGCCCCAGCATTTT.

V gene TRBV6-5 combines with J gene TRBJ2-2; perhaps TRBD2 as D (6 bases). The CDR3 sequence is 16 residues long. V was shortened by 1 base and J by 2 bases, with 11 bases between the two germline ends. From germline, CDR1 is MNHEY and CDR2 SVGAGI. For the CDR3, the DNA is TGTGCCAGCAGTTACTACCGAGCGGGTAACACCGGGGAGCTGTTTTTT. Its protein product is CASSYYRAGNTGELFF.

This chain uses TRBV7-2 with TRBJ2-7; 8 bases are a match to TRBD1. Trimming removed 5 bases from V and 6 bases from J; junction bases left unmatched: 6. This CDR3 is built from 13 residues. Germline V gene sequence: CDR1 SGHTA, CDR2 FQGNSA. The CDR3 DNA follows: TGTGCCAGCAGCCGGGACAGGAGGGTCGAGCAGTACTTC. Its protein is CASSRDRRVEQYF.

The chain is built from TRBV24-1 and TRBJ2-6; D unclear. The CDR3 is 13 residues long. V lost 7 bases to trimming and J lost 0 bases, with 3 bases between them. Germline loops: CDR1 KGHDR, CDR2 SFDVKD. Written as DNA, the CDR3 is TGTGCCACCAGCTTCTCTGGGGCCAACGTCCTGACTTTC. Encoded protein: CATSFSGANVLTF.

This chain uses TRBV7-9 with TRBJ1-3, with 7 positions matching TRBD1. The J segment lost 0 bases and the V segment lost 8 bases, leaving 4 bases of the junction unmatched. In germline, CDR1 is SEHNR, CDR2 FQNEAQ (reference sequence). This CDR3 region has 14 residues. The CDR3 nucleotides are TGTGCCAGCCACAGGGGAAGCTCTGGAAACACCATATATTTT. This gives the protein CASHRGSSGNTIYF.

The CDR3 loop is CASSVEGTSNIQYF. The CDR3 DNA reads as TGTGCCAGCAGCGTAGAAGGGACTTCAAACATTCAGTACTTC. The J gene is TRBJ2-4, the V gene TRBV9; tentative D call: TRBD2 (6 bases). The CDR3 extends over 14 amino acids. Germline values: CDR1 SGDLS, CDR2 YYNGEE. With 0 bases removed from V and 6 bases from J, the gap between germline ends came to 10 bases.

The chain couples TRBV25-1 to TRBJ2-3; D might be TRBD2 (6 bases). Germline CDR1 is MGHDK and CDR2 is SYGVNS. The V end lost 3 bases, the J end lost 3 bases, and 10 bases lay between the germline ends. The CDR3 is made up of 14 amino acids. The CDR3 sequence is CASSEEGRTDTQYF. The DNA for the CDR3 is TGTGCCAGCAGTGAGGAGGGAAGAACAGATACGCAGTATTTT. The entire variable domain, with the rest obtained from reference TRBV25-1 and TRBJ2-3, is as follows: EADIYQTPRYLVIGTGKKITLECSQTMGHDKMYWYQQDPGMELHLIHYSYGVNSTEKGDLSSESTVSRIRTEHFPLTLESARPSHTSQYLCASSEEGRTDTQYFGPGTRLTVL.

The table lists this clone with a count of one. This chain links TRBV18 with TRBJ2-2; D not resolved. The CDR3 runs to 14 residues. With 4 bases removed from V and 3 bases from J, the gap between germline ends came to 9 bases. The germline V gene encodes CDR1 KGHSH and CDR2 LQKENI. The CDR3 sequence is CASSRDFYTGELFF. CDR3 nucleotide sequence: TGTGCCAGCTCACGAGATTTTTACACCGGGGAGCTGTTTTTT.

The count of this clone is one. J is TRBJ2-3 and V is TRBV24-1, with no clear D. The germline gives CDR1 KGHDR, CDR2 SFDVKD. V gave up 4 bases and J gave up 2 bases, with 12 bases separating them. This CDR3 is built from 15 residues. CDR3 amino acids: CATSDALPPTDTQYF. For the CDR3, the DNA is TGTGCCACCAGTGACGCGCTTCCCCCCACAGATACGCAGTATTTT.

The chain couples TRBV14 to TRBJ1-2, with 8 bases lining up with TRBD1. Germline V gene lookup returns CDR1 SGHDN and CDR2 FVKESK. V was pared by 3 bases and J by 6 bases, with 9 bases of the junction left unmatched. The CDR3 consists of 15 residues. The CDR3 region has the DNA TGTGCCAGCAGCCAGACAGGGGTTGTTGGAAATGGCTACACCTTC. Protein sequence: CASSQTGVVGNGYTF.

Details on this clone: Other DNA sequences within the sample encode an identical CDR3. The chain is built from TRBV6-5 and TRBJ2-7; D is uncertain. The CDR3 has 11 residues. The V and J ends lost 4 bases and 2 bases respectively, with 3 bases between them. Germline V gene data show CDR1 as MNHEY and CDR2 as SVGAGI. CDR3 sequence: CASSSAYEQYF. The CDR3 DNA reads as TGTGCCAGCAGTTCGGCCTACGAGCAGTACTTC.

The chain uses TRBV27 and TRBJ2-7, with D possibly being TRBD2 (5 bases). Trimming took 6 bases from V and 6 from J, leaving 15 bases between them. Germline assignment: CDR1 MNHEY and CDR2 SMNVEV (reference sequence). This CDR3 region has 13 residues. The CDR3 region has the DNA TGTGCCAGCAGCACCCCGGGGTTCGGCGAGCAGTACTTC. This gives the protein CASSTPGFGEQYF.

The rearrangement links TRBV5-1 to TRBJ1-1, with 9 bases fitting TRBD1. From germline, CDR1 is SGHRS and CDR2 YFSETQ. The CDR3 sequence is 14 residues long. The V segment lost 4 bases and the J segment 6 bases; nucleotides outside the gene matches: 7. The CDR3 loop is CASSEGQGSPEAFF. The CDR3, as DNA: TGCGCCAGCAGCGAGGGACAGGGCAGCCCTGAAGCTTTCTTT.